This T cell receptor (beta chain) was observed in a study of T-cell reconstitution after alpha-beta-depleted transplantation in children. Study-wide results and limits: Surviving recipient cells, namely T cells and thymic progenitors, were the source of high day-60 TCRbeta diversity in some patients. One year after transplant, T-cell counts and diversity came mostly from newly produced T cells.

The authors prepared the TCRbeta library with unique molecular identifiers. TCRdb independently ran MiXCR on the PCR reads; one entry per CDR3 protein. The repertoire holds 480,000 or so distinct CDR3 sequences, about 10% seen once, with 2% in the top ten. V dropped 7 bases and J dropped 0 bases, with 13 bases sitting between them. Germline CDR1 SGHTA, CDR2 FQGNSA. CDR3 length: 15 residues. Ten or more counts support this clonotype. What it recognizes is unknown. This sequence originates from a child aged 2-9 years with inherited bone marrow failure, due to receive a stem cell transplant. The source material was PBMCs, sampled before TCRalphabeta/CD19-depleted stem cell transplant. V is TRBV7-2 and J is TRBJ1-5, with D possibly matching TRBD1 (6 bases). DNA of the CDR3: TGTGCCAGCAACCTTGGACAGTATAGCAATCAGCCCCAGCATTTT. Translation gives CASNLGQYSNQPQHF.